These T cell receptor beta chains were read from a single sample in a study of blood T cell repertoires in COVID-19. The table came from immunoSEQ multiplex PCR; TCRdb's copy has only in-frame clones and leaves some out. Among roughly 78,000 clones, 80% to 90% were seen once, and the ten largest hold around 0.6%. Sequencing was carried out using peripheral blood. The receptors originated from a man in his fifties or sixties with acute or convalescent COVID-19. The conserved cysteine and the conserved F or W are not part of the CDR3 here.

>TRBJ2-1|18|TRBV18
ASSPTLPRLAGISYNEQF
>TRBJ2-7|13|TRBV5-1
ASSFGHLSSYEQY
>TRBJ2-7|12|TRBV5-4
ASSLGQDYYEQY
>TRBJ2-7|14|TRBV3-1/TRBV3-2
ASSQPIAGVSYEQY
>TRBJ2-5|12|TRBV6-1
ASSDAGGPVAQY
>TRBJ1-1|12|TRBV2
ASSEWDRASEAF
>TRBJ1-3|13|TRBV2
ASSQQGAGGNTIY
>TRBJ1-1|13|TRBV6-5
ASSYSRVGGVKAF
>TRBJ1-2|11|TRBV6-1
ASSEQGWYGYT
>TRBJ1-5|13|TRBV7-3
ASSLTATVNQPQH
>TRBJ1-6|13|TRBV11-2
ASSLLTEANSPLH
>TRBJ2-7|12|TRBV6-5
ASGPTGYSYEQY
>TRBJ2-1|12|TRBV6-1
ASSESGAYNEQF
>TRBJ1-1|11|TRBV30
AWMGRVNTEAF
>TRBJ2-5|13|TRBV5-8
ASSSGLAGGETQY
>TRBJ2-7|12|TRBV2
ASREQGPSYEQY
>TRBJ1-2|11|TRBV27
ASSFNRGGVYT
>TRBJ1-2|13|TRBV10-3
AIRVGLKADYGYT
>TRBJ1-4|12|TRBV19
ASSKDRGNEKLF
>TRBJ2-3|12|TRBV5-6
ASSYLVISDTQY
>TRBJ2-7|11|TRBV4-1
ASSQVQGYEQY
>TRBJ2-7|12|TRBV5-1
ASSLETASYEQY
>TRBJ1-1|12|TRBV5-1
ASSLEVESTEAF
>TRBJ1-6|13|TRBV5-1
ASSLEGTGDSPLH
>TRBJ1-2|12|TRBV18
ASSPPTGNYGYT
>TRBJ2-5|11|TRBV6-5
ASMRGPKETQY
>TRBJ2-3|13|TRBV24-1
ATSHSGSASDTQY
>TRBJ2-1|14|TRBV24-1
ATSDTSAGGREEQF
>TRBJ2-7|17|TRBV10-1
ASSDTGDSPPGLEYEQY
>TRBJ1-1|12|TRBV28
ASRLVRGNTEAF
>TRBJ2-5|15|TRBV6-6
ASSPLGLAGGQETQY
>TRBJ1-1|13|TRBV19
ASSIAERDWTEAF
>TRBJ1-2|11|TRBV19
ASSIAGVGGYT
>TRBJ1-1|11|TRBV30
AWMRQVNTEAF
>TRBJ1-2|14|TRBV5-1
ASSAQTLTSLYGYT
>TRBJ2-2|15|TRBV6-7
APLTRTAGGSTGELF
>TRBJ2-5|12|TRBV7-2
ASSWGGLAETQY
>TRBJ2-7|11|TRBV12-3/TRBV12-4
ASSRDRGREQY
>TRBJ2-2|12|TRBV7-6
ASSLTPNTGELF
>TRBJ1-6|10|TRBV7-9
ATLSSGVSLH
>TRBJ2-7|13|TRBV6-2/TRBV6-3
ASSIGPAGVVEQY
>TRBJ1-4|10|TRBV2
ASVQGYEKLF
>TRBJ1-2|15|TRBV30
AWSDKTGALPVYGYT
>TRBJ1-4|14|TRBV29-1
SVEDQARAGWRKLF
>TRBJ1-2|13|TRBV19
ASSAGTGSTYGYT